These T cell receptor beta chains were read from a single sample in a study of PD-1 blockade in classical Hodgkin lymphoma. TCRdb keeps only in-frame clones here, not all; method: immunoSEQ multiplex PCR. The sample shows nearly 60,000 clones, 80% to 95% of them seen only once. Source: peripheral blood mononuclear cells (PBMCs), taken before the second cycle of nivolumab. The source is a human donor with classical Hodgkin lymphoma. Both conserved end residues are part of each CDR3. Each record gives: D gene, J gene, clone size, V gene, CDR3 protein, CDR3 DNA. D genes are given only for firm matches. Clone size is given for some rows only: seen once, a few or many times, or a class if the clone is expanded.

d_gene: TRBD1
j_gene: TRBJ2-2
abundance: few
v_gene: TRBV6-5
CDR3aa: CASMGQGASGELFF
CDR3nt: TGTGCCAGCATGGGACAGGGGGCGTCCGGGGAGCTGTTTTTT

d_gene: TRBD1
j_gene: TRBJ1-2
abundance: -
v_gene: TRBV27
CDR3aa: CASSFWDRPGGYTF
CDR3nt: TGTGCCAGCAGTTTTTGGGACAGGCCGGGGGGCTACACCTTC

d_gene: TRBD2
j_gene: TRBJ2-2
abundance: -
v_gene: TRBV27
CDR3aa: CASRSGWDTGELFF
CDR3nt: TGTGCCAGCCGTAGCGGGTGGGACACCGGGGAGCTGTTTTTT

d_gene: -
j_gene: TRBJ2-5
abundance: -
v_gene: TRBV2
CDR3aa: CASSENGRAGRLETQYF
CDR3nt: TGTGCCAGCAGTGAAAATGGTCGAGCAGGGCGGTTAGAGACCCAGTACTTC

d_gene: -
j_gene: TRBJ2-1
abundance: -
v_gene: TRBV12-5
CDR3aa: CASGFFDEQFF
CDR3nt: TGTGCTAGTGGTTTCTTCGATGAGCAGTTCTTC

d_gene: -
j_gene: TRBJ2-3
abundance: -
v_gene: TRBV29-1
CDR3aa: CSVDSAIRAF
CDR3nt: TGCAGCGTTGACTCAGCGATACGGGCTTTT

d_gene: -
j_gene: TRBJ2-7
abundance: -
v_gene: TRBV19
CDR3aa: CASTPQGGSYEQYF
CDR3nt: TGTGCCAGTACCCCACAGGGTGGCTCCTACGAGCAGTACTTC

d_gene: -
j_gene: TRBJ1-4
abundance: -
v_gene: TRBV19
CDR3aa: CASSPLSLREELFF
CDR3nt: TGTGCCAGTAGTCCCCTCTCTCTTCGGGAGGAACTGTTTTTT

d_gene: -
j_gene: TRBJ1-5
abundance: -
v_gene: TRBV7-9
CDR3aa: CASSLYNGGHSNQPQHF
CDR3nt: TGTGCCAGCAGCTTATATAACGGGGGCCATAGCAATCAGCCCCAGCATTTT

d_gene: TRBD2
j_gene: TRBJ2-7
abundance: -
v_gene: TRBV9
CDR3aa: CASSVGSGGTYEQYF
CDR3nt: TGTGCCAGCAGCGTAGGGAGCGGGGGGACCTACGAGCAGTACTTC

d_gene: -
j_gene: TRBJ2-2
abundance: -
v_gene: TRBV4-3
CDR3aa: CASSQDPQAPNTGELFF
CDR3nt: TGCGCCAGCAGCCAAGACCCCCAGGCGCCGAACACCGGGGAGCTGTTTTTT

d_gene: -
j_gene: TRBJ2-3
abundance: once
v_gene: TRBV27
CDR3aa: CASAEVRDTQYF
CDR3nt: TGTGCCAGCGCGGAGGTTCGAGATACGCAGTATTTT

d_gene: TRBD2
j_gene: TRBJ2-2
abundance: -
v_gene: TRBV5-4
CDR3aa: CASSRQSLGGSGSTGELFF
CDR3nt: TGTGCCAGCAGCCGTCAGTCGTTGGGCGGGAGCGGGAGCACCGGGGAGCTGTTTTTT

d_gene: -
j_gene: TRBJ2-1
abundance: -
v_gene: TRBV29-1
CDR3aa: CSGESSYNEQFF
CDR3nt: TGCAGCGGAGAAAGCTCCTACAATGAGCAGTTCTTC

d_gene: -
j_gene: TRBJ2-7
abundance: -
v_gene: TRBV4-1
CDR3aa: CASSQEVRPIYEQYF
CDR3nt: TGCGCCAGCAGCCAAGAGGTAAGGCCGATCTACGAGCAGTACTTC

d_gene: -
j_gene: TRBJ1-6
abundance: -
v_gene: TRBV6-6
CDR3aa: CASSYSTSEGSPLHF
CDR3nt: TGTGCCAGCAGTTACTCGACCTCTGAGGGGTCACCCCTCCACTTT

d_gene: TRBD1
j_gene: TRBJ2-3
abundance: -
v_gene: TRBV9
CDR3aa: CASSRTGPFTDTQYF
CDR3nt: TGTGCCAGCAGCCGGACAGGGCCGTTCACAGATACGCAGTATTTT

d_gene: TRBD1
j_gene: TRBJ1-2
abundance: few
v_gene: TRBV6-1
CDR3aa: CASSSGTAPEGGYTF
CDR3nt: TGTGCCAGCAGTAGCGGGACAGCGCCCGAGGGTGGCTACACCTTC

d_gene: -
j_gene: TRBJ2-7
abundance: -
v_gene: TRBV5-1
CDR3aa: CASSLEPSPEQYF
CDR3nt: TGCGCCAGCAGCTTGGAGCCCTCCCCCGAGCAGTACTTC

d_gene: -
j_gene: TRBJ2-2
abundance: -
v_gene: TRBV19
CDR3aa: CASTKQQNTGELFF
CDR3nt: TGTGCCAGCACGAAGCAGCAGAACACCGGGGAGCTGTTTTTT

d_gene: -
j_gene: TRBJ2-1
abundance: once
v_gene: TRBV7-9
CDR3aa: CASSFRAENNEQFF
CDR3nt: TGTGCCAGCAGCTTCCGCGCGGAAAACAATGAGCAGTTCTTC

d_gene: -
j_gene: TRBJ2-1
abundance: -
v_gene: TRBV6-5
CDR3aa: CASSYVGMGEQFF
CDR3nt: TGTGCCAGCAGTTACGTGGGCATGGGAGAGCAGTTCTTC

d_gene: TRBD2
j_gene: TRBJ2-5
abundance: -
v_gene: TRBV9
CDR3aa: CASSVATSGQETQYF
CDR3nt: TGTGCCAGCAGCGTAGCGACTAGCGGCCAAGAGACCCAGTACTTC

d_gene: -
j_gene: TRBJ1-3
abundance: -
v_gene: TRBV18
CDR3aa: CASSPREGSGNTIYF
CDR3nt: TGTGCCAGCTCACCACGAGAGGGGTCTGGAAACACCATATATTTT

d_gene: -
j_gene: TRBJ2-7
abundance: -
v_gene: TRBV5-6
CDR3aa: CASSLEKGTYEQYF
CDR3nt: TGTGCCAGCAGCTTGGAAAAGGGTACCTACGAGCAGTACTTC

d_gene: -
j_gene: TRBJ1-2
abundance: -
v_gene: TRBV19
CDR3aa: CASSPSRDSNYGYTF
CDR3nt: TGTGCCAGTAGTCCGTCCAGGGACTCTAACTATGGCTACACCTTC

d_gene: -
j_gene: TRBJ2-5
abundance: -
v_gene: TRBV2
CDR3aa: CASTTGVGGVRETQYF
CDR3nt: TGTGCCAGCACCACTGGTGTAGGCGGGGTGAGAGAGACCCAGTACTTC

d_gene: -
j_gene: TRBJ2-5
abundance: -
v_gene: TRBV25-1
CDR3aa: CASTYREETQYF
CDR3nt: TGTGCCAGCACCTACAGGGAAGAGACCCAGTACTTC

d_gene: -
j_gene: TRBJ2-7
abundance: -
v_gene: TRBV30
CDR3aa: CARRGVGYEQYF
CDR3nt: TGTGCCCGCAGAGGGGTAGGCTACGAGCAGTACTTC

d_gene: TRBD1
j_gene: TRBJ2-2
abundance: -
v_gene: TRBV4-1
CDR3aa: CASSQDRSRGLGTGELFF
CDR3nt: TGCGCCAGCAGCCAAGATAGGTCCAGGGGGCTCGGCACCGGGGAGCTGTTTTTT

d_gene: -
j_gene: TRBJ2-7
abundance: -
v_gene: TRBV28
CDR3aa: CASSLHDAAYEQYF
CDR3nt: TGTGCCAGCAGTTTACATGACGCAGCCTACGAGCAGTACTTC

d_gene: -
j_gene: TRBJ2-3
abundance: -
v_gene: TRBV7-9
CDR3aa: CASSLLLDPQYF
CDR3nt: TGTGCCAGCAGCCTCCTCCTAGATCCGCAGTATTTT

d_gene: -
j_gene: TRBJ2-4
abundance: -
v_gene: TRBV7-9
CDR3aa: CASSLAPPGLAKNIQYF
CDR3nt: TGTGCCAGCAGCTTAGCGCCCCCGGGTCTAGCCAAAAACATTCAGTACTTC

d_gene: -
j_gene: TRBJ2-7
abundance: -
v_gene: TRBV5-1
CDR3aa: CASSSQGGYEQYF
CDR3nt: TGCGCCAGCAGCTCACAAGGAGGGTACGAGCAGTACTTC

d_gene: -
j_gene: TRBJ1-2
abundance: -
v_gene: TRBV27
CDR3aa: CASNPLGSGDGYTF
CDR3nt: TGTGCCAGCAACCCTCTGGGGTCAGGAGATGGCTACACCTTC

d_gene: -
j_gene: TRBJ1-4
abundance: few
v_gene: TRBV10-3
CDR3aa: CAISAGEKLFF
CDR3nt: TGTGCCATCAGTGCGGGAGAAAAACTGTTTTTT

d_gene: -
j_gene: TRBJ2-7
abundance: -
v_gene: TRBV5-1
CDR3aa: CASRPNRGAYEQYF
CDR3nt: TGCGCCAGCAGGCCAAATAGAGGGGCCTACGAGCAGTACTTC

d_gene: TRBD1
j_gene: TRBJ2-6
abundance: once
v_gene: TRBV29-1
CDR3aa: CSVPTTGAGANVLTF
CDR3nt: TGCAGCGTCCCCACTACAGGGGCTGGGGCCAACGTCCTGACTTTC

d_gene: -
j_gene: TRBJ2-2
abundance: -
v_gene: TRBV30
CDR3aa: CAWYRDKAGELFF
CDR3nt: TGTGCCTGGTACAGGGATAAGGCCGGGGAGCTGTTTTTT

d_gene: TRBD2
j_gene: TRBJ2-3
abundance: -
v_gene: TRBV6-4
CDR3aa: CASRLAETTDTQYF
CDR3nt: TGTGCCAGCCGACTAGCGGAGACCACAGATACGCAGTATTTT

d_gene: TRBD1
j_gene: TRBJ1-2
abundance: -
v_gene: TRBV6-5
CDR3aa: CATRRDRGDYGYTF
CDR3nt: TGTGCCACCCGCCGGGACAGGGGGGACTATGGCTACACCTTC

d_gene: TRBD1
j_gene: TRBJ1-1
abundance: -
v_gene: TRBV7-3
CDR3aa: CASTLDRGNTEAFF
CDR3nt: TGTGCCAGCACCTTGGACAGGGGAAACACTGAAGCTTTCTTT

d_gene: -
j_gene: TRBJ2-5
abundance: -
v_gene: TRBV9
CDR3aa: CASSGGGGSETQYF
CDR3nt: TGTGCCAGCAGCGGTGGGGGGGGCTCGGAGACCCAGTACTTC

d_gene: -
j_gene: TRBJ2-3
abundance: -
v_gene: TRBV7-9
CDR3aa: CASSRTEDYTDTQYF
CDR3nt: TGTGCCAGCAGCCGTACAGAGGATTACACAGATACGCAGTATTTT

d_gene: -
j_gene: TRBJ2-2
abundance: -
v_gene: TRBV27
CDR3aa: CASSLLRDAGELFF
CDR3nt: TGTGCCAGCAGTTTACTCCGGGACGCCGGGGAGCTGTTTTTT

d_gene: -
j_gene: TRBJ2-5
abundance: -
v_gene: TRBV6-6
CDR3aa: CASNPYRDGETQYF
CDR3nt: TGTGCCAGCAATCCATACAGGGACGGGGAGACCCAGTACTTC

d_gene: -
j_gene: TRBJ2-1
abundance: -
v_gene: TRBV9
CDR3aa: CASSPFGAGNDEQFF
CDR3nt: TGTGCCAGCAGCCCGTTTGGAGCGGGTAACGATGAGCAGTTCTTC

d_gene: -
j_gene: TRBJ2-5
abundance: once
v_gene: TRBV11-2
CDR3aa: CASSPLTSRQETQYF
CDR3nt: TGTGCCAGCAGCCCTTTGACTAGTCGGCAAGAGACCCAGTACTTC

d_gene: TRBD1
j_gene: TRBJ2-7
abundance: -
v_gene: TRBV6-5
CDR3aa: CASSYSRQGHEQYF
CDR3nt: TGTGCCAGCAGTTACTCACGACAGGGCCACGAGCAGTACTTC

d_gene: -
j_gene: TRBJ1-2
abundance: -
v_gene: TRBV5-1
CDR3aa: CASSFLGENGYTF
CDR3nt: TGCGCCAGCAGCTTCCTTGGAGAGAATGGCTACACCTTC

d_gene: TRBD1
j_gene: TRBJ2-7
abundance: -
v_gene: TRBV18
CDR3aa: CASSRARDRGYEQYF
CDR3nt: TGTGCCAGCTCCCGGGCCCGGGACAGGGGATACGAGCAGTACTTC

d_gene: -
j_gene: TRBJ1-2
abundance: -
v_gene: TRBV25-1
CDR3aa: CATTLRRPFTNYGYTF
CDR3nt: TGTGCCACAACTCTTAGGAGGCCCTTTACTAACTATGGCTACACCTTC

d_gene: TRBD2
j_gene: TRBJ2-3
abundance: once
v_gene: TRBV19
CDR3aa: CASSLTSGSSTDTQYF
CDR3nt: TGTGCCAGTAGCCTTACTAGCGGGAGTTCTACAGATACGCAGTATTTT

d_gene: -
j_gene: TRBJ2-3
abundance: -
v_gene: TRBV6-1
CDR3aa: CASSQTRGSVDTQYF
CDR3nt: TGTGCCAGCAGTCAAACGCGGGGCTCCGTAGATACGCAGTATTTT

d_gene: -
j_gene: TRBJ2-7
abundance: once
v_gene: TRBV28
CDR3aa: CASSSGFSGSYEQYF
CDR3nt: TGTGCCAGCAGTTCTGGATTCTCCGGCTCCTACGAGCAGTACTTC

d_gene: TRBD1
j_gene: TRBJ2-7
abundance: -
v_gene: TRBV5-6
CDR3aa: CASSPLRGQGRITEQYF
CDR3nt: TGTGCCAGCAGCCCGTTACGGGGACAGGGAAGAATAACCGAGCAGTACTTC

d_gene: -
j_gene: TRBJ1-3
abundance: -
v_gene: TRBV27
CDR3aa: CASSPQGRGNTIYF
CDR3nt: TGTGCCAGCAGTCCACAGGGACGGGGAAACACCATATATTTT

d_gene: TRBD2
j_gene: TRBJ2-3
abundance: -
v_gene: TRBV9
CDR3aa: CASSPQLAGTDTQYF
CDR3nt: TGTGCCAGCAGCCCCCAACTAGCGGGCACAGATACGCAGTATTTT

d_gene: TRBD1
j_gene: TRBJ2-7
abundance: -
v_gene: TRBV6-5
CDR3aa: CASSLTGSSEQYF
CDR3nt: TGTGCCAGCAGTTTGACAGGGTCTTCCGAGCAGTACTTC

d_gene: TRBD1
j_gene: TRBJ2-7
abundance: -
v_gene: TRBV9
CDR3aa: CASSPRRGPGEQYF
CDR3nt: TGTGCCAGCAGCCCTCGCAGGGGGCCTGGCGAGCAGTACTTC